Below, 29 T cell receptor beta chains from the same sample are listed, as sequenced in a study of T-cell reconstitution after alpha-beta-depleted transplantation in children. Unique molecular identifiers featured in how the TCRbeta library was prepared. TCRdb ran MiXCR on the PCR reads and lists one entry per CDR3 protein. The sample has around 500,000 distinct CDR3 sequences; under 15% are singletons. The sample was PBMCs from the stem cell graft donor, taken from the stem cell graft. Every receptor here comes from a human donor who donated a stem cell graft to a child with combined immunodeficiency.

This clonotype was counted between two and nine times. J is TRBJ2-7 and V is TRBV15; D gene ambiguous. The length of the CDR3 is 12 residues. Trimming removed 4 bases at V and 1 base at J, with 5 bases between. Germline CDR1 reads LNHNV; CDR2 reads YYDKDF (reference sequence). Here the CDR3 reads CATSTTSYEQYF. The CDR3 bases are TGTGCCACCAGCACAACTTCCTACGAGCAGTACTTC. The full variable domain, rest sourced from reference TRBV15 and TRBJ2-7, is DAMVIQNPRYQVTQFGKPVTLSCSQTLNHNVMYWYQQKSSQAPKLLFHYYDKDFNNEADTPDNFQSRRPNTSFCFLDIRSPGLGDTAMYLCATSTTSYEQYFGPGTRLTVT.

V usage is TRBV11-2 and J usage is TRBJ2-1; either TRBD1 or TRBD2 may fit D (5 bases each). The germline CDR1 and CDR2 sequences are SGHAT and FQNNGV. The V gene lost 5 bases and the J gene lost 7 bases, with 12 bases spanning the gap. The CDR3 is 13 amino acids. DNA of the CDR3: TGTGCCAGCAGCCTTAGCTGGGGGAATGAGCAGTTCTTC. Its protein product is CASSLSWGNEQFF.

This clonotype turned up a few times. The rearrangement links TRBV13 to TRBJ1-1, with 10 positions matching TRBD1. The CDR3 consists of 13 residues. V shed 4 bases and J 11 bases; nucleotides not matched to a gene: 7. Germline lookup yields CDR1 PRHDT and CDR2 FYEKMQ (reference sequence). CDR3 coding DNA: TGTGCCAGCAGCTCCGGGACAGGGGCGGTTGCTTTCTTT. Amino acid sequence: CASSSGTGAVAFF.

This clonotype was found a few times. The chain employs TRBV29-1 and TRBJ2-5; tentatively, D is TRBD1 (7 bases). Germline V gene sequence: CDR1 SQVTM, CDR2 ANQGSEA. V lost 4 bases to trimming and J lost 2 bases, with 17 bases between them. The CDR3 has 15 amino acids. The DNA of the CDR3 is TGCAGCGTTGCGGGTCAGGGGGGTTGGCAAGAGACCCAGTACTTC. This sequence encodes CSVAGQGGWQETQYF.

This clonotype has a count of ten or more. The rearrangement joins TRBV13 to TRBJ2-7; either TRBD1 or TRBD2 may fit D (5 bases each). Looked up from germline, CDR1 is PRHDT and CDR2 is FYEKMQ (reference sequence). V lost 6 bases, J lost 0 bases, and 15 bases lay in between. The CDR3 spans 15 residues. CDR3 DNA: TGTGCCAGCAGACTATCCCCGGGACCCTCCTACGAGCAGTACTTC. Its translation is CASRLSPGPSYEQYF.

At least ten counts were recorded for this clonotype. This chain connects TRBV7-2 to TRBJ2-2; D possibly corresponds to TRBD2 (6 bases). Trimming took 3 bases from V and 1 from J, leaving 15 bases between them. CDR1 is SGHTA and CDR2 is FQGNSA in the germline V gene. This CDR3 is 17 amino acids long. The CDR3 DNA is TGTGCCAGCAGCTTTTGGGGGAGGACGGTGAACACCGGGGAGCTGTTTTTT. Translation gives CASSFWGRTVNTGELFF.

V gene TRBV6-5 combines with J gene TRBJ1-3; TRBD1 is a possible D gene (5 bases). V lost 2 bases and J 0 bases, leaving 17 bases between the germline ends. This CDR3 region has 18 residues. Germline lookup yields CDR1 MNHEY and CDR2 SVGAGI. Here the CDR3 DNA reads TGTGCCAGCAGTTACAGCCGGGGACGGACCCTCTCTGGAAACACCATATATTTT. Amino acids: CASSYSRGRTLSGNTIYF.

The V gene is TRBV12-3 or TRBV12-4, the J gene TRBJ2-3; D not certain. CDR3 length: 15 residues. Trimming took 6 bases from V and 1 from J, leaving 14 bases between them. The CDR3 here is CASSPVVGRTDTQYF. The CDR3 nucleotides read TGTGCCAGCAGCCCAGTGGTCGGCCGCACAGATACGCAGTATTTT.

The chain has TRBV27 and TRBJ2-5; D gene ambiguous. The V and J ends lost 0 bases and 2 bases respectively, with 10 bases between them. This CDR3 has 15 amino acids. The germline V gene encodes CDR1 MNHEY and CDR2 SMNVEV (reference sequence). CDR3 in amino acids: CASSLSGPPQETQYF. The CDR3 coding sequence is TGTGCCAGCAGTTTATCCGGGCCTCCACAAGAGACCCAGTACTTC.

The chain recombines TRBV29-1 with TRBJ1-2; a weak D match, TRBD1 (5 bases). CDR3 length: 11 residues. Trimming pared 5 bases from V and 4 bases from J, leaving 8 bases between. The germline gives CDR1 SQVTM, CDR2 ANQGSEA. The CDR3, as DNA: TGCAGCGTTAGAACAGGCTATGGCTACACCTTC. Translated: CSVRTGYGYTF.

This clonotype was seen more than once but under ten times. This chain connects TRBV7-8 to TRBJ1-2; D uncertain. Germline lookup yields CDR1 SGHVS and CDR2 FQNEAQ. The CDR3 is 13 residues long. Trimming shortened V by 5 bases and J by 4 bases, and 11 bases separated the two germline ends. CDR3 residues: CASSQTAVYGYTF. The CDR3 region has the DNA TGTGCCAGCAGCCAGACCGCCGTCTATGGCTACACCTTC.

In this sample, this clonotype turned up many times. The genes are TRBV9 and TRBJ2-7, with TRBD1 identical over 7 bases. This CDR3 contains 14 residues. CDR1 and CDR2 from the germline V gene are SGDLS and YYNGEE. V trimming: 0 bases; J trimming: 4 bases; junction bases outside the gene matches: 4. The CDR3 DNA is TGTGCCAGCAGCGTAGGGACAGGCATTTACGAGCAGTACTTC. This translates into CASSVGTGIYEQYF. Combining the CDR3 with reference TRBV9 and TRBJ2-7 gives the whole variable domain DSGVTQTPKHLITATGQRVTLRCSPRSGDLSVYWYQQSLDQGLQFLIQYYNGEERAKGNILERFSAQQFPDLHSELNLSSLELGDSALYFCASSVGTGIYEQYFGPGTRLTVT.

The rearrangement links TRBV7-2 to TRBJ2-7; tentatively, D is TRBD1 (5 bases). CDR3 length: 14 residues. Trimming cost V 1 base and J 7 bases, with 14 bases left between them. Per germline, CDR1 SGHTA and CDR2 FQGNSA. This CDR3 is CASSLVTAGWEQYF. DNA of the CDR3: TGTGCCAGCAGCTTAGTTACGGCAGGGTGGGAGCAGTACTTC. Looking up the rest from reference TRBV7-2 and TRBJ2-7 gives the full variable domain: GAGVSQSPSNKVTEKGKDVELRCDPISGHTALYWYRQSLGQGLEFLIYFQGNSAPDKSGLPSDRFSAERTGGSVSTLTIQRTQQEDSAVYLCASSLVTAGWEQYFGPGTRLTVT.

This clonotype has a handful of counts. The genes are TRBV7-2 and TRBJ1-6, with 8 nucleotides matching TRBD1. The trim removed 5 bases at V and 6 bases at J, leaving 6 bases unmatched. Germline V gene sequence: CDR1 SGHTA, CDR2 FQGNSA. This CDR3 has 15 residues. CDR3 sequence: CASSPQGAGNSPLHF. DNA of the CDR3: TGTGCCAGCAGCCCTCAGGGGGCGGGTAATTCACCCCTCCACTTT.

The chain uses TRBV4-3 and TRBJ1-2, with TRBD1 matching 7 bases. CDR1 is LGHNA, CDR2 YSLEER, per germline. CDR3 length: 15 residues. J gave up 4 bases and V 1 base, and 6 bases lay outside the gene matches. CDR3 region: CASSQGQGVSYGYTF. CDR3 coding DNA: TGCGCCAGCAGCCAAGGTCAGGGGGTCTCCTATGGCTACACCTTC.

The chain employs TRBV28 and TRBJ2-1; 8 positions match TRBD2. CDR3 length: 18 residues. The V gene end was trimmed by 1 base and the J gene end by 8 bases; junction bases not matched to a gene: 16. The germline gives CDR1 MDHEN, CDR2 SYDVKM. CDR3 region: CASSLFASGGSSGDEQFF. Here the CDR3 DNA reads TGTGCCAGCAGTTTATTCGCCAGCGGGGGAAGTTCTGGGGATGAGCAGTTCTTC.

This chain joins TRBV7-3 and TRBJ2-2, with TRBD2 identical over 10 bases. CDR1 and CDR2 (germline): SGHTA, FQGTGA. The CDR3 totals 15 residues. J lost 8 bases, V lost 3 bases, and 6 bases had no gene match. The DNA for the CDR3 is TGTGCCAGCAGCTTTCGGGGACTAGCGATGGGGGAGCTGTTTTTT. It encodes CASSFRGLAMGELFF.

This clonotype has a handful of counts. CDR3 region: CATVGTGGGDGYGYTF. The CDR3 bases are TGTGCCACCGTAGGGACAGGGGGCGGGGATGGGTATGGCTACACCTTC. The J gene is TRBJ1-2, the V gene TRBV12-3 or TRBV12-4, with TRBD1 matching 12 bases. This CDR3 has 16 residues. V shed 10 bases and J 5 bases; nucleotides not matched to a gene: 14.

In DNA, the CDR3 is TGTGCCAGCAGTGACCGACAGGGAAGGTTAGGTAGATACGAGCAGTACTTC. The encoded protein is CASSDRQGRLGRYEQYF. The V and J genes are TRBV25-1 and TRBJ2-7; 7 bases match TRBD1. The CDR3 totals 17 residues. Germline loops: CDR1 MGHDK, CDR2 SYGVNS. With 3 bases clipped from V and 4 bases from J, the junction kept 15 bases outside the gene matches.

The chain couples TRBV27 to TRBJ2-7, with D perhaps TRBD1 (6 bases). The germline V gene has CDR1 MNHEY and CDR2 SMNVEV (reference sequence). V lost 5 bases and J 2 bases, leaving 13 bases between the germline ends. The CDR3 runs 14 residues. The CDR3 is CASSLWAGAYEQYF. DNA for the CDR3: TGTGCCAGCAGTCTGTGGGCAGGGGCCTACGAGCAGTACTTC.

This clonotype came up a few times. V usage is TRBV6-5 and J usage is TRBJ2-1; D not certain. CDR1 is MNHEY, CDR2 SVGAGI, per germline. The CDR3 sequence is 14 residues long. Trimming shortened V by 2 bases and J by 4 bases, and 9 bases separated the two germline ends. The CDR3 DNA sequence: TGTGCCAGCAGTTACGGGCGGCCTTACAATGAGCAGTTCTTC. Residues: CASSYGRPYNEQFF.

This clonotype was detected ten times or more. The CDR3 sequence is CASSSTGSEQFF. The CDR3 DNA follows: TGTGCCAGCAGCTCAACAGGGAGTGAGCAGTTCTTC. The chain employs TRBV3-1 and TRBJ2-1; D might be TRBD1 (6 bases). The V gene lost 5 bases and the J gene lost 9 bases, with 11 bases spanning the gap. Germline V gene lookup returns CDR1 LGHDT and CDR2 YNNKEL (reference sequence). This CDR3 has 12 amino acids.

The chain employs TRBV24-1 and TRBJ2-2, with D perhaps TRBD1 (6 bases). The CDR3 covers 16 residues. Trimming took 0 bases from V and 1 from J, leaving 8 bases between them. CDR1 and CDR2 from the germline V gene are KGHDR and SFDVKD. The CDR3 sequence: CATSDLRGQNTGELFF. CDR3 DNA sequence: TGTGCCACCAGTGATTTGCGGGGACAGAACACCGGGGAGCTGTTTTTT.

As regards this clonotype: A much bigger clone sits one base away, suggesting this may be a read error. This chain connects TRBV7-2 to TRBJ2-5; 9 positions agree with TRBD1. Germline CDR1 is SGHTA and CDR2 is FQGNSA. J lost 1 base, V lost 5 bases, and 5 bases had no gene match. The CDR3 loop spans 15 amino acids. In nucleotides, the CDR3 is TGTGCCAGCAGCGCCGGGACAGGGCCCCAAGAGACCCAGTACTTC. Its translation is CASSAGTGPQETQYF.

This clonotype was counted many times. The chain carries TRBV4-3 and TRBJ2-3; TRBD2 aligns across 8 bases. The trim removed 3 bases at V and 4 bases at J, leaving 12 bases unmatched. The germline CDR1 and CDR2 sequences are LGHNA and YSLEER. The CDR3 loop spans 17 amino acids. The CDR3 region is CASSQGDKRELPDTQYF. The CDR3 DNA is TGCGCCAGCAGCCAGGGGGACAAGCGGGAGCTGCCAGATACGCAGTATTTT.

This clonotype came up many times. V usage is TRBV29-1 and J usage is TRBJ2-3, with 7 bases aligning to TRBD2. There are 14 residues in the CDR3. The V gene's germline CDR1 is SQVTM and CDR2 ANQGSEA. Unmatched junction bases numbered 7, after V lost 4 bases and J lost 3 bases. As DNA, the CDR3 is TGCAGCGTTGGGGCGGGAGTTCGTACAGATACGCAGTATTTT. Its protein product is CSVGAGVRTDTQYF.

This clonotype was recorded a few times. The genes are TRBV7-3 and TRBJ2-1, with 7 bases lining up with TRBD2. Per the germline V gene, CDR1 is SGHTA and CDR2 is FQGTGA. After removal of 2 bases from V and 7 bases from J, the junction contained 11 bases not matched to a gene. This CDR3 is built from 16 residues. CDR3 sequence reads: CASSLSGTTDLNEQFF. Written as DNA, the CDR3 is TGTGCCAGCAGCTTATCAGGGACTACGGATTTGAATGAGCAGTTCTTC.

The sample holds many counts of this clonotype. Written as DNA, the CDR3 is TGTGCCAGCAGGCTCGCCCTAGGGGATGGAACCGGGGAGCTGTTTTTT. Amino acids: CASRLALGDGTGELFF. The chain recombines TRBV12-3 or TRBV12-4 with TRBJ2-2; weak D call: TRBD1 (5 bases). CDR3 size: 16 residues. With 6 bases removed from V and 5 bases from J, the gap between germline ends came to 19 bases.

The chain is built from TRBV7-2 and TRBJ2-7; 8 nucleotides match TRBD1. The CDR3 length is 14 residues. Germline V CDR1 and CDR2: SGHTA, FQGNSA. V was pared by 5 bases and J by 6 bases, with 9 bases of the junction left unmatched. As DNA, the CDR3 is TGTGCCAGCAGCCAGACAGGGGCTTCGGGCGAGCAGTACTTC. Translated: CASSQTGASGEQYF.